This record concerns one T cell receptor beta chain sequence. The data belong to a study of chemoradiotherapy in HPV16-positive cancers. Sequenced by immunoSEQ multiplex PCR; TCRdb stores in-frame clones only, minus some. The sample has more than 35,000 clones; under 80% are singletons. The receptor's source is a human donor with HPV-associated anogenital cancer. This specimen consisted of blood, obtained from a patient who underwent chemoradiotherapy.

CDR3 DNA sequence: TGTGCCAGCAGCGTGGACAGTAATGAAAAACTGTTTTTT. Its translation: CASSVDSNEKLFF. V is TRBV9 and J is TRBJ1-4; weak D call: TRBD1 (6 bases). This CDR3 has 13 residues. With 2 bases removed from V and 4 bases from J, the gap between germline ends came to 6 bases. The germline V gene has CDR1 SGDLS and CDR2 YYNGEE.